These T cell receptor beta chains were read from a single sample in a study of T-cell reconstitution after alpha-beta-depleted transplantation in children. TCRdb ran MiXCR on the PCR reads and lists one entry per CDR3 protein. The sample has tens of thousands of distinct CDR3 sequences; under 7.5% are singletons. Sequences were derived from peripheral blood, sampled 60 days after TCRalphabeta/CD19-depleted stem cell transplant. The receptors were sampled from a child in the first two years of life who had a stem cell transplant for acute myeloid leukemia, so the T cells may come from the graft donor. Each CDR3 is given with its conserved first and last residue. D genes are given only for firm matches. Clone size is given for some rows only: seen once, a few or many times, or a class if the clone is expanded.

J gene,V gene,clone size,D gene,CDR3 protein,CDR3 DNA
TRBJ1-2,TRBV7-6,many,.,CASSLGGTWSF,TGTGCCAGCAGCTTAGGAGGTACTTGGTCCTTC
TRBJ1-1,TRBV6-5,many,.,CASTGFPMNTEAFF,TGTGCCAGCACCGGGTTCCCCATGAACACTGAAGCTTTCTTT
TRBJ1-4,TRBV9,many,.,CASSRAGAGEKLFF,TGTGCCAGCAGCAGAGCCGGGGCAGGTGAAAAACTGTTTTTT
TRBJ2-4,TRBV7-2,many,.,CASSDRIAKNIQYF,TGTGCCAGCAGCGACCGGATAGCCAAAAACATTCAGTACTTC
TRBJ1-2,TRBV30,many,TRBD1,CAWRSAGGYGYTF,TGTGCCTGGAGGTCCGCAGGGGGCTATGGCTACACCTTC
TRBJ2-2,TRBV20-1,.,TRBD1,CFAGRQGKGTGELFF,TGCTTTGCTGGACGACAGGGAAAAGGCACCGGGGAGCTGTTTTTT
TRBJ2-7,TRBV13,few,.,CASGRGGLSYEQYF,TGTGCCAGCGGGAGGGGGGGACTTTCCTACGAGCAGTACTTC
TRBJ2-2,TRBV27,many,TRBD2,CASTHRTSGSTGELFF,TGTGCCAGCACCCACCGGACTAGCGGGAGCACCGGGGAGCTGTTTTTT
TRBJ2-7,TRBV7-9,many,.,CASSPPIRRNYEQYF,TGTGCCAGCAGCCCTCCGATAAGGCGGAACTACGAGCAGTACTTC
TRBJ2-2,TRBV7-9,medium-sized,.,CASSLNTGELFF,TGTGCCAGCAGCCTCAACACCGGGGAGCTGTTTTTT
TRBJ1-2,TRBV4-2,many,.,CASGNPSQLGYTF,TGTGCCAGCGGTAATCCTTCCCAATTAGGCTACACCTTC
TRBJ2-7,TRBV7-9,many,.,CASSPSYPEQYF,TGTGCCAGCAGCCCTAGTTATCCCGAGCAGTACTTC
TRBJ2-1,TRBV29-1,many,TRBD2,CSVDGLAGGLDANEQFF,TGCAGCGTTGACGGACTAGCGGGGGGCCTGGACGCCAATGAGCAGTTCTTC
TRBJ2-7,TRBV5-1,many,.,CASSPTGSSYEQYF,TGCGCCAGCAGCCCCACGGGGAGCTCCTACGAGCAGTACTTC
TRBJ2-2,TRBV12-3/TRBV12-4,many,.,CASGRVGTGGAGELFF,TGTGCCAGTGGACGAGTGGGGACCGGGGGAGCCGGGGAGCTGTTTTTT
TRBJ1-1,TRBV4-1,few,.,CASSQEVESPRDTEAFF,TGCGCCAGCAGCCAAGAGGTGGAGAGCCCCCGGGACACTGAAGCTTTCTTT
TRBJ2-3,TRBV7-9,many,.,CASSVGRTDTQYF,TGTGCCAGCAGCGTCGGACGCACAGATACGCAGTATTTT
TRBJ1-4,TRBV15,many,.,CATSRDSRF,TGTGCCACCAGCAGAGATAGTAGGTTT
TRBJ2-1,TRBV9,few,.,CASSVGGRPYNEQFF,TGTGCCAGCAGCGTAGGGGGTAGGCCCTACAATGAGCAGTTCTTC
TRBJ1-2,TRBV6-2/TRBV6-3,many,.,CASSFVGADYGYTF,TGTGCCAGCAGCTTCGTGGGGGCGGACTATGGCTACACCTTC
TRBJ1-5,TRBV20-1,many,.,CSASEGNQPQHF,TGCAGTGCTAGCGAGGGGAATCAGCCCCAGCATTTT
TRBJ2-7,TRBV7-9,many,TRBD2,CASSLGLAGVYEQYF,TGTGCCAGCAGCTTAGGGCTAGCGGGAGTCTACGAGCAGTACTTC
TRBJ2-7,TRBV23-1,.,TRBD1,CATLDRALYEQYF,TGCGCCACCCTCGACAGGGCCCTGTACGAGCAGTACTTC
TRBJ2-1,TRBV5-6,many,.,CASSLRGLSLIYNEQFF,TGTGCCAGCAGCTTGCGAGGACTTTCCCTTATCTACAATGAGCAGTTCTTC
TRBJ1-2,TRBV7-8,medium-sized,TRBD1,CASSFDRGGYGYTF,TGTGCCAGCAGCTTTGACAGGGGAGGGTATGGCTACACCTTC
TRBJ2-7,TRBV6-1,many,.,CASSIRAHEQYF,TGTGCCAGCAGCATCCGGGCCCACGAGCAGTACTTC
TRBJ2-7,TRBV20-1,many,.,CSAPGTGLGEQYF,TGCAGTGCTCCGGGGACTGGCCTAGGGGAGCAGTACTTC
TRBJ2-7,TRBV7-9,many,.,CASSSAQGRRTYEQYF,TGTGCCAGCAGCTCAGCACAGGGGAGGCGAACCTACGAGCAGTACTTC
TRBJ1-5,TRBV7-2,medium-sized,TRBD1,CASSWRQGDQPQHF,TGTGCCAGCAGCTGGCGACAGGGGGATCAGCCCCAGCATTTT
TRBJ1-1,TRBV7-7,many,.,CASSPDLNTEAFF,TGTGCCAGCAGTCCGGACCTGAACACTGAAGCTTTCTTT
TRBJ2-7,TRBV4-3,many,.,CASSQDGGYEQYF,TGCGCCAGCAGCCAAGATGGGGGGTACGAGCAGTACTTC
TRBJ2-5,TRBV10-1,few,TRBD2,CASSESGLARETQYF,TGCGCCAGCAGTGAGTCCGGACTAGCTCGTGAGACCCAGTACTTC
TRBJ2-7,TRBV3-1,many,.,CASSPPGGSSYEQYF,TGTGCCAGCAGCCCCCCAGGAGGGAGCTCCTACGAGCAGTACTTC
TRBJ2-3,TRBV24-1,many,TRBD2,CATSDPTGGNSDTQYF,TGTGCCACCAGTGATCCAACGGGGGGGAATTCAGATACGCAGTATTTT
TRBJ2-5,TRBV11-2,.,.,CASRLYGGGQETQYF,TGTGCCAGCAGGCTCTACGGAGGGGGGCAAGAGACCCAGTACTTC
TRBJ2-1,TRBV24-1,many,.,CATSETSYNEQFF,TGTGCCACCAGTGAAACTTCCTACAATGAGCAGTTCTTC
TRBJ1-5,TRBV5-1,many,.,CASSLAPNSNQPQHF,TGCGCCAGCAGCTTGGCCCCAAATAGCAATCAGCCCCAGCATTTT
TRBJ1-4,TRBV7-9,few,.,CASSFHLGSNEKLFF,TGTGCCAGCAGCTTCCACTTGGGATCTAATGAAAAACTGTTTTTT
TRBJ2-7,TRBV20-1,.,.,CSARDWDSALYEQYF,TGCAGTGCTAGAGATTGGGACTCGGCTCTCTACGAGCAGTACTTC
TRBJ1-6,TRBV7-2,many,.,CASSLAFYNSPLHF,TGTGCCAGCAGCTTGGCGTTCTATAATTCACCCCTCCACTTT
TRBJ2-7,TRBV28,many,.,CASSLSAGVTYEQYF,TGTGCCAGCAGTTTATCGGCGGGTGTGACCTACGAGCAGTACTTC
TRBJ2-1,TRBV6-1,many,TRBD2,CASSERRAGGPSYEQFF,TGTGCCAGCAGTGAAAGGAGAGCGGGGGGGCCCTCCTATGAGCAGTTCTTC
TRBJ1-1,TRBV5-1,many,.,CASSLAGRGNTEAFF,TGCGCCAGCAGCTTGGCCGGCAGGGGGAACACTGAAGCTTTCTTT
TRBJ2-2,TRBV2,.,TRBD1,CTFCLEVGARDSNTGELFF,TGTACCTTCTGTTTAGAGGTGGGCGCCCGGGACAGTAACACCGGGGAGCTGTTTTTT
TRBJ1-1,TRBV5-1,many,.,CASSLELGRGTEAFF,TGCGCCAGCAGCTTGGAGTTAGGGAGAGGCACTGAAGCTTTCTTT
TRBJ1-1,TRBV7-9,many,.,CASSLTVNTEAFF,TGTGCCAGCAGCTTGACAGTGAACACTGAAGCTTTCTTT